These 10 T cell receptor beta chains originate from one sample sequenced in a study of blood T cell repertoires in COVID-19. Using immunoSEQ multiplex PCR, the repertoire was profiled, and TCRdb retains in-frame clones only, with some absent. The sample lists some 230,000 clones, almost 85% occurring once. The sample was PBMCs or T cells enriched from blood (not recorded which). All receptors derive from a man aged 40-49 years who had recovered from COVID-19.

The V call is TRBV30, the J call TRBJ2-3; D is uncertain. This CDR3 has 11 residues. Germline-derived CDR1 and CDR2 are GTSNPN and SVGIG (reference sequence). V gave up 5 bases and J gave up 8 bases, with 11 bases separating them. CDR3 loop: CAWDGPGTQYF. In DNA form, the CDR3 reads TGTGCCTGGGATGGGCCCGGTACGCAGTATTTT.

The chain joins TRBV2 to TRBJ1-5; unclear D gene. This CDR3 comprises 15 residues. Trimming removed 4 bases at V and 0 bases at J, with 10 bases between. CDR1 is SNHLY and CDR2 is FYNNEI in the germline V gene. In DNA, the CDR3 is TGTGCCAGCAGTGTTACATACCGTAGCAATCAGCCCCAGCATTTT. Translated: CASSVTYRSNQPQHF.

The rearrangement joins TRBV5-4 to TRBJ2-1; tentatively, D is TRBD2 (5 bases). Trimming removed 0 bases at V and 8 bases at J, with 12 bases between. CDR3 size: 14 residues. In germline, CDR1 is SGHNT, CDR2 YYREEE (reference sequence). The CDR3 nucleotides read TGTGCCAGCAGCTTGGTCAGCGGCCTGGATGAGCAGTTCTTC. Translated, it gives CASSLVSGLDEQFF.

This clone was seen a handful of times. The genes are TRBV28 and TRBJ1-3; TRBD1 is a possible D gene (5 bases). From germline, CDR1 is MDHEN and CDR2 SYDVKM. CDR3 length: 16 residues. The germline V and J ends were trimmed by 3 bases and 4 bases, with 16 bases remaining between them. DNA for the CDR3: TGTGCCAGCAGTTTCCGGTGGGGGGGGTCGGGAAACACCATATATTTT. Its protein is CASSFRWGGSGNTIYF. The full variable domain, with the rest looked up from reference TRBV28 and TRBJ1-3, is DVKVTQSSRYLVKRTGEKVFLECVQDMDHENMFWYRQDPGLGLRLIYFSYDVKMKEKGDIPEGYSVSREKKERFSLILESASTNQTSMYLCASSFRWGGSGNTIYFGEGSWLTVV.

J is TRBJ1-6 and V is TRBV9; D not resolved. In germline, CDR1 is SGDLS, CDR2 YYNGEE. There are 15 residues in the CDR3. V was shortened by 0 bases and J by 4 bases, with 8 bases between the two germline ends. The CDR3 region has the DNA TGTGCCAGCAGCGTAGGGGCAGTTTATAATTCACCCCTCCACTTT. This translates into CASSVGAVYNSPLHF.

This clone was found many times. CDR3 coding DNA: TGTGCCAGCAGTGGGGACAGGGGCCAGGGTCAGCCCCAGCATTTT. Amino acid sequence: CASSGDRGQGQPQHF. The V gene is TRBV2, the J gene TRBJ1-5, with TRBD1 matching over 10 bases. This CDR3 spans 15 amino acids. Losses at the gene ends were 4 bases for V and 6 bases for J; bases not matched to a gene: 6. CDR1 is SNHLY, CDR2 FYNNEI, per germline.

The chain has TRBV6-2 or TRBV6-3 and TRBJ2-5; 9 bases align to TRBD2. The CDR3 covers 15 residues. The V segment lost 5 bases and the J segment 8 bases; nucleotides outside the gene matches: 12. Germline V lookup: CDR1 MNHEY, CDR2 SVGEGT. The CDR3 DNA reads TGTGCCAGCAGTAGTAGCGGGGGACCTCCGGTAACCCAGTACTTC. Translating gives CASSSSGGPPVTQYF.

The chain links TRBV11-2 to TRBJ1-1; D might be TRBD1 (6 bases). Trimming pared 1 base from V and 4 bases from J, leaving 16 bases between. CDR3 length equals 16 residues. Germline lookup yields CDR1 SGHAT and CDR2 FQNNGV. This chain's CDR3 is CASSLVLNRASTEAFF. The CDR3 coding sequence is TGTGCCAGCAGCTTAGTTCTCAACAGGGCTTCCACTGAAGCTTTCTTT.

This chain joins TRBV6-5 and TRBJ2-3, with D perhaps TRBD2 (5 bases). V was clipped by 7 bases and J by 2 bases, with 10 bases between them. This CDR3 is 13 amino acids long. Looked up from germline, CDR1 is MNHEY and CDR2 is SVGAGI. CDR3 bases: TGTGCCAGCATCGGACTCACCACAGATACGCAGTATTTT. It is translated as CASIGLTTDTQYF.

This chain uses TRBV5-4 with TRBJ1-3, with TRBD1 matching 7 bases. The germline V gene has CDR1 SGHNT and CDR2 YYREEE (reference sequence). V shed 4 bases, J shed 2 bases, and the junction held 3 bases outside the gene matches. The CDR3 totals 14 residues. The chain's CDR3 is CASSADRAGNTIYF. CDR3 DNA: TGTGCCAGCAGCGCAGACAGGGCTGGAAACACCATATATTTT. Combining the CDR3 with reference TRBV5-4 and TRBJ1-3 gives the whole variable domain ETGVTQSPTHLIKTRGQQVTLRCSSQSGHNTVSWYQQALGQGPQFIFQYYREEENGRGNFPPRFSGLQFPNYSSELNVNALELDDSALYLCASSADRAGNTIYFGEGSWLTVV.